A selection of T cell receptor beta chains follows, all from one sample in a study of T cells in localized non-small cell lung cancer. The data were produced by immunoSEQ multiplex PCR, yet TCRdb's version contains in-frame clones alone and is incomplete. The data show approximately 45,000 clones, with under 90% seen just once and more than 15% held by the top ten. The specimen was peripheral blood mononuclear cells, collected before any cancer treatment. Every receptor here comes from a man aged 35-75 years with stage III lung adenocarcinoma. Both conserved end residues are part of each CDR3. The order of the fields is D gene, J gene, V gene, clone size, CDR3 DNA, CDR3 protein. The D gene is left open where the match is weak. Rows give clone size only sometimes, using once, few, many, or a class for an expanded clone.

. TRBJ2-2 TRBV7-2 . TGTGCCAGCAGTTTAGCCCTATTTGCGAACACCGGGGAGCTGTTTTTT CASSLALFANTGELFF
. TRBJ1-2 TRBV2 few TGTGCCAGCAGTGACCTGGGGGCGACCTATGGCTACACCTTC CASSDLGATYGYTF
. TRBJ1-1 TRBV4-1 . TGCGCCAGCAGCCAGGACGTGAACACTGAAGCTTTCTTT CASSQDVNTEAFF
TRBD1 TRBJ2-1 TRBV2 . TGTGCCAGCAGAGGGACAGGGAGTATTAATTCGGGTCATGAGCAGTTCTTC CASRGTGSINSGHEQFF
. TRBJ1-5 TRBV7-9 . TGTGCCAGCTCCGACGAAGGGAATAATCAGCCCCAGCATTTT CASSDEGNNQPQHF
. TRBJ1-2 TRBV27 . TGTGCCAGCAGTTTCGACAGAAACTATGGCTACACCTTC CASSFDRNYGYTF
. TRBJ2-2 TRBV5-1 few TGCGCCAGCAGCTTGGGGCTACCCACCGGGGAGCTGTTTTTT CASSLGLPTGELFF
. TRBJ1-5 TRBV2 . TGTGCCAGCAGTGACGGAGGGGGGGGACAGCCCCAGCATTTT CASSDGGGGQPQHF
. TRBJ1-6 TRBV18 . TGTGCCAGTTGCGAAGACAGGACTTTGTCACCCCTCCACTTT CASCEDRTLSPLHF
. TRBJ2-5 TRBV9 . TGTGCCAGCAGCGTGGGACGGACTCAAGAGACCCAGTACTTC CASSVGRTQETQYF
. TRBJ1-1 TRBV19 . TGTGCCAGTACCCCGACAGGACGGTCGACCACTGAAGCTTTCTTT CASTPTGRSTTEAFF
TRBD2 TRBJ2-2 TRBV7-8 few TGTGCCAGCAGCGTTCGGACTAGCGAGGGCGGGGAGCTGTTTTTT CASSVRTSEGGELFF
. TRBJ2-2 TRBV9 . TGTGCCAGCAGCGCGAACACCGGGGAGCTGTTTTTT CASSANTGELFF
TRBD2 TRBJ2-5 TRBV18 . TGTGCCAGCTCACCGAGCAGCGGGGGGTACCAAGAGACCCAGTACTTC CASSPSSGGYQETQYF
TRBD1 TRBJ1-5 TRBV30 . TGTGCCTGGTCGACAGGGCTAGGCAATCAGCCCCAGCATTTT CAWSTGLGNQPQHF
. TRBJ2-5 TRBV11-2 . TGTGCCAGCAGCTTAGCCTATAGGGAAGGGGAGACCCAGTACTTC CASSLAYREGETQYF
. TRBJ2-2 TRBV10-1 few TGCGCCAGCAGCGAGGGACTCCCCACCGGGGAGCTGTTTTTT CASSEGLPTGELFF
TRBD1 TRBJ2-7 TRBV11-1 . TGTGCCAGCAGCTTAGGGACAGGGATCAACGAGCAGTACTTC CASSLGTGINEQYF
TRBD1 TRBJ1-1 TRBV19 . TGTGCCAGTAATTGGGGACAGGGGGACGCTGAAGCTTTCTTT CASNWGQGDAEAFF
. TRBJ2-7 TRBV6-6 . TGTGCCAGCAGTTACGATTTGGCAGGCTCCTACGAGCAGTACTTC CASSYDLAGSYEQYF
TRBD1 TRBJ2-5 TRBV7-8 . TGTGCCAGCAGCACAAGGACAGGGCTAGAGACCCAGTACTTC CASSTRTGLETQYF
. TRBJ2-7 TRBV6-5 . TGTGCCAGCAGTGACACCTACGAGCAGTACTTC CASSDTYEQYF
TRBD1 TRBJ2-1 TRBV18 . TGTGCCAGCTCGCCGCCACCGGGACAGGGGGCACCTAATGAGCAGTTCTTC CASSPPPGQGAPNEQFF
TRBD1 TRBJ2-3 TRBV6-5 . TGTGCCAGCAGTTGGACAGGGAGCTACACAGATACGCAGTATTTT CASSWTGSYTDTQYF
. TRBJ2-3 TRBV7-2 . TGTGCCAGCAGCCCTGAGTGGGGACTTAACACAGATACGCAGTATTTT CASSPEWGLNTDTQYF
. TRBJ2-1 TRBV5-1 . TGCGCCAGCAGCTTGTTCTCTAGCGAAAACAATGAGCAGTTCTTC CASSLFSSENNEQFF
TRBD1 TRBJ1-1 TRBV5-1 . TGCGCCAGCAGCCCACCGGGACAGGGAAGAGATACTGAAGCTTTCTTT CASSPPGQGRDTEAFF
. TRBJ1-1 TRBV19 . TGTGCCAGTAGTTTTGGCCTTGGGCGGTCGAACACTGAAGCTTTCTTT CASSFGLGRSNTEAFF
TRBD1 TRBJ2-1 TRBV29-1 once TGCAGCGGCCAACAGGGGAGTTCCTACAATGAGCAGTTCTTC CSGQQGSSYNEQFF
TRBD2 TRBJ2-7 TRBV10-3 . TGTGCCATCAGTGAGTCGTCGCTAGCGGGGGGCTACTCCTACGAGCAGTACTTC CAISESSLAGGYSYEQYF
. TRBJ1-4 TRBV2 . TGTGCCAGCAGCCCCCCGCTGTTTTTT CASSPPLFF
TRBD2 TRBJ2-2 TRBV9 . TGTGCCAGCAGCGTAGGCGGGGGTATCGGGGAGCTGTTTTTT CASSVGGGIGELFF
. TRBJ2-2 TRBV7-2 . TGTGCCAGCAGCCAGGGCATAAACACCGGGGAGCTGTTTTTT CASSQGINTGELFF
. TRBJ2-2 TRBV19 few TGTGCCAGTAGTATAGTCGAGACAGGCACCGGGGAGCTGTTTTTT CASSIVETGTGELFF
. TRBJ1-5 TRBV6-1 . TGTGCCAGCACTTTGATCAGGTCGGGCAATCAGCCCCAGCATTTT CASTLIRSGNQPQHF
. TRBJ2-7 TRBV5-1 . TGCGCCAGCAGCTTGGTCGGCAGATCCTACGAGCAGTACTTC CASSLVGRSYEQYF
. TRBJ1-1 TRBV9 . TGTGCCAGCAGCGTAGGAGAGGAGGAGGGGACTAGCCGGATATTCGCTGAAGCTTTCTTT CASSVGEEEGTSRIFAEAFF
. TRBJ1-1 TRBV19 . TGTGCCAGTAGCCAGGGGCCTGAAGCTTTCTTT CASSQGPEAFF
. TRBJ2-5 TRBV7-6 . TGTGCCAGCAGCTTGAACGCTCCAGTGAGTTTAAAGCACTTC CASSLNAPVSLKHF
. TRBJ1-1 TRBV5-1 . TGCGCCAGCAGCCCAGACTACTCTGCGACTGAAGCTTTCTTT CASSPDYSATEAFF
. TRBJ2-6 TRBV5-4 . TGTGCCAGCAGCTCTTCATACGGGGCCAACGTCCTGACTTTC CASSSSYGANVLTF
. TRBJ2-7 TRBV10-2 . TGCGCCAGCAGTTCACTAGAATCCTACGAGCAGTACTTC CASSSLESYEQYF
. TRBJ2-1 TRBV1 . TGCACCAGCAGCCGCAGGCGGCCGGGACTAGACCTTAGCTCCTACAATGAGCAGTTCTTC CTSSRRRPGLDLSSYNEQFF
TRBD2 TRBJ2-7 TRBV5-1 once TGCGCCAGCAGCCAAAGCGGGGCTAGCTCCTACGAGCAGTACTTC CASSQSGASSYEQYF
TRBD1 TRBJ1-4 TRBV15 . TGTGCCACCAGGGGACACAGGGGAGCTGAAAAACTGTTTTTT CATRGHRGAEKLFF
. TRBJ2-7 TRBV7-8 . TGTGCCAGCAGCTTAGGTAGGACTCGCTCCTACGAGCAGTACTTC CASSLGRTRSYEQYF
. TRBJ2-5 TRBV5-6 . TGTGCCAGCAGCCCCGGACTGAACCAAGAGACCCAGTACTTC CASSPGLNQETQYF
. TRBJ1-5 TRBV7-2 few TGTGCCAGCAGCTTAATCATGCGCAATCAGCCCCAGCATTTT CASSLIMRNQPQHF
TRBD1 TRBJ2-7 TRBV10-3 . TGTGCCACCCGAGGGGGCCTAGGGATCTACGAGCAGTACTTC CATRGGLGIYEQYF
TRBD1 TRBJ1-1 TRBV14 once TGTGCCAGCAGCCAGGTGGCAGGGGGATTGGTCACTGAAGCTTTCTTT CASSQVAGGLVTEAFF
. TRBJ1-2 TRBV6-5 . TGTGCCAGCAGTTACCTGGGTCAGACTGTCTATGGCTACACCTTC CASSYLGQTVYGYTF